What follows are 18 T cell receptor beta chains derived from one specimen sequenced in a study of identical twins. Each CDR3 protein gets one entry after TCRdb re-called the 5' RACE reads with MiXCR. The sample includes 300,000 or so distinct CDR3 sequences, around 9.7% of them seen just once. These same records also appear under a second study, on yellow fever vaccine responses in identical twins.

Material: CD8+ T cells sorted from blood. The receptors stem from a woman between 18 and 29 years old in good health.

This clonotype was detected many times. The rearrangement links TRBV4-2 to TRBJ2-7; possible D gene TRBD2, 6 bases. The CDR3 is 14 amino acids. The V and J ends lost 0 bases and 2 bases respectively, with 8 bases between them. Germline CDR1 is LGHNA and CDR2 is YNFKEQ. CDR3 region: CASSQDSGTYEQYF. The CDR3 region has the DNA TGTGCCAGCAGCCAAGATAGCGGAACCTACGAGCAGTACTTC.

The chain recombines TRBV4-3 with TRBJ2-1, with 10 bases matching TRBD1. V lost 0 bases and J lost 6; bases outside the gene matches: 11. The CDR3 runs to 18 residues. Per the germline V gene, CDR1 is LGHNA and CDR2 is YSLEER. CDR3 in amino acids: CASSQDRTGGTSGNEQFF. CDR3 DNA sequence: TGCGCCAGCAGCCAAGATAGGACAGGGGGTACGTCGGGCAATGAGCAGTTCTTC.

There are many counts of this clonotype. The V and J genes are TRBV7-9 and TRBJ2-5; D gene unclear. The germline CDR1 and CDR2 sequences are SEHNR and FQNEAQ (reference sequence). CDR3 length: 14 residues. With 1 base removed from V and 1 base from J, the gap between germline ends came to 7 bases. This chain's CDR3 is CASSLGSPQETQYF. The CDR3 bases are TGTGCCAGCAGCTTAGGGTCTCCCCAAGAGACCCAGTACTTC. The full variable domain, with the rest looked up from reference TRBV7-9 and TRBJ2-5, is DTGVSQNPRHKITKRGQNVTFRCDPISEHNRLYWYRQTLGQGPEFLTYFQNEAQLEKSRLLSDRFSAERPKGSFSTLEIQRTEQGDSAMYLCASSLGSPQETQYFGPGTRLLVL.

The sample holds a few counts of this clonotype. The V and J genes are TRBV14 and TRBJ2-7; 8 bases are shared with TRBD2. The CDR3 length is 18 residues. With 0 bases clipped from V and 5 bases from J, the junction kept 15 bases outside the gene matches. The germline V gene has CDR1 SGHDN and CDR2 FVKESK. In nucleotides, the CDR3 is TGTGCCAGCAGCCAAGATCCGCCAATTCCGGGAGGGCCCGACGAGCAGTACTTC. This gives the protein CASSQDPPIPGGPDEQYF.

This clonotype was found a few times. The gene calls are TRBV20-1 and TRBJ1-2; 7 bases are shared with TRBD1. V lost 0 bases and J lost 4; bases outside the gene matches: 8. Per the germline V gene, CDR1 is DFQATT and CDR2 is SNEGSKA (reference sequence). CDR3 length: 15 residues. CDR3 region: CSARDVQGIGYGYTF. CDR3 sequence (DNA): TGCAGTGCTAGAGACGTACAGGGGATTGGCTATGGCTACACCTTC.

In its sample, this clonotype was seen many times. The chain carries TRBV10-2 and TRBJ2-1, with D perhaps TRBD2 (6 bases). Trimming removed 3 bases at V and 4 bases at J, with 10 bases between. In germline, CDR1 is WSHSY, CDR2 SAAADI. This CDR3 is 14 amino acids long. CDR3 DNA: TGCGCCAGCAGTGATGATAGCGGTTACAATGAGCAGTTCTTC. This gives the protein CASSDDSGYNEQFF.

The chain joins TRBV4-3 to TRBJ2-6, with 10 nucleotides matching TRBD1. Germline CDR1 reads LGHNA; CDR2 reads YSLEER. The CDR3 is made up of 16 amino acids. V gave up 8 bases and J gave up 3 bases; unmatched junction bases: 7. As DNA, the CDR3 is TGCGCCAGCGCCGGGGACAGGGGACTTGGGGCCAACGTCCTGACTTTC. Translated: CASAGDRGLGANVLTF.

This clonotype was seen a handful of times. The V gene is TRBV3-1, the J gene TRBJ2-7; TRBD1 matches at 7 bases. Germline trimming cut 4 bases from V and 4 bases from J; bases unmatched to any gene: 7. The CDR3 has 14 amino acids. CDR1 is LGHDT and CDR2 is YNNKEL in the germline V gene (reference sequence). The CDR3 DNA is TGTGCCAGCAGCCCAGGACAGGCTACTTACGAGCAGTACTTC. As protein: CASSPGQATYEQYF.

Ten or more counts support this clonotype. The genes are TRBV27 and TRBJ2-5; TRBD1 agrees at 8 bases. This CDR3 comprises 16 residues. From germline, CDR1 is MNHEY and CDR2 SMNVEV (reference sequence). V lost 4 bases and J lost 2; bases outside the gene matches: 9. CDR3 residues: CASSYPPRGLQETQYF. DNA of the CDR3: TGTGCCAGCAGTTACCCGCCCAGGGGGCTACAAGAGACCCAGTACTTC.

The CDR3 here is CATSPPAAYEQYF. Written as DNA, the CDR3 is TGTGCCACCTCCCCCCCTGCGGCCTACGAGCAGTACTTC. The chain uses TRBV19 and TRBJ2-7; the D is unclear. CDR3 size: 13 residues. CDR1 is LNHDA and CDR2 is SQIVND in the germline V gene (reference sequence). Trimming shortened V by 10 bases and J by 2 bases, and 15 bases separated the two germline ends.

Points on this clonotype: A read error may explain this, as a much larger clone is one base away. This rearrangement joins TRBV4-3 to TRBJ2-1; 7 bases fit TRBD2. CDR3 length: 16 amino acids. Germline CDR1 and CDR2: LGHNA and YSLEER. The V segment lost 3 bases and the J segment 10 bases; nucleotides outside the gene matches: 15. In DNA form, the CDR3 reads TGCGCCAGCAGCCAGGAACTAGCGAGAGGGCCTTTAGAGCAGTTCTTC. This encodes CASSQELARGPLEQFF.

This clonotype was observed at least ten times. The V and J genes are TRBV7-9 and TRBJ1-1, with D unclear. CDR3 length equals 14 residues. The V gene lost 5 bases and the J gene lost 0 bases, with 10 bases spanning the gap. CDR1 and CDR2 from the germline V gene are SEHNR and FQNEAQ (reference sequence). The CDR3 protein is CASSIVLLNTEAFF. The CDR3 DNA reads TGTGCCAGCAGCATCGTACTCTTGAACACTGAAGCTTTCTTT. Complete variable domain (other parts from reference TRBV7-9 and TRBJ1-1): DTGVSQNPRHKITKRGQNVTFRCDPISEHNRLYWYRQTLGQGPEFLTYFQNEAQLEKSRLLSDRFSAERPKGSFSTLEIQRTEQGDSAMYLCASSIVLLNTEAFFGQGTRLTVV.

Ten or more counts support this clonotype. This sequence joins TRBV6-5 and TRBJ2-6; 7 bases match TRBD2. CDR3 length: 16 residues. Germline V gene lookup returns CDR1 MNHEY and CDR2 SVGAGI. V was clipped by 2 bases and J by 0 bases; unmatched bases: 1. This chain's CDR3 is CASSYGGGSGANVLTF. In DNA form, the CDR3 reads TGTGCCAGCAGTTACGGGGGGGGCTCTGGGGCCAACGTCCTGACTTTC.

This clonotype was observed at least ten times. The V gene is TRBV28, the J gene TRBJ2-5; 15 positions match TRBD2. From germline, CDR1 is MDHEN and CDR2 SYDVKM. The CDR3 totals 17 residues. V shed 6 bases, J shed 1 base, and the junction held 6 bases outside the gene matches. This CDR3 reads CASRRTSGGALQETQYF. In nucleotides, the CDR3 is TGTGCCAGCAGGAGGACTAGCGGGGGGGCCCTCCAAGAGACCCAGTACTTC.

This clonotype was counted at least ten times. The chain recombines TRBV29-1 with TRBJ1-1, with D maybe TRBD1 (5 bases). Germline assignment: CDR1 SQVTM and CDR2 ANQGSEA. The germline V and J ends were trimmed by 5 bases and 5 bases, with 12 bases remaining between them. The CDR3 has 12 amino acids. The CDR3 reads CSVRGEGTEAFF. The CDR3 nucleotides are TGCAGCGTTCGCGGGGAGGGGACTGAAGCTTTCTTT.

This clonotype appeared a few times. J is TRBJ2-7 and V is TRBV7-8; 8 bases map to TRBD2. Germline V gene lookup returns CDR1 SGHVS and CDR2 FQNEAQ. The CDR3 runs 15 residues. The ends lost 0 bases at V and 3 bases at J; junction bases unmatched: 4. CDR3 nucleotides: TGTGCCAGCAGCTTAGCACTAGCGGTATACTACGAGCAGTACTTC. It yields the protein CASSLALAVYYEQYF.

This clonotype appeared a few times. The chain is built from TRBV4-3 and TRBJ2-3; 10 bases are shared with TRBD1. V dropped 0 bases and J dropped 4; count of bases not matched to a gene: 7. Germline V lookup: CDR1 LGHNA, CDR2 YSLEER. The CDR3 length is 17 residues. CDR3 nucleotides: TGCGCCAGCAGCCAAGATCGTGGACAGGGGGGTGCAGATACGCAGTATTTT. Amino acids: CASSQDRGQGGADTQYF.

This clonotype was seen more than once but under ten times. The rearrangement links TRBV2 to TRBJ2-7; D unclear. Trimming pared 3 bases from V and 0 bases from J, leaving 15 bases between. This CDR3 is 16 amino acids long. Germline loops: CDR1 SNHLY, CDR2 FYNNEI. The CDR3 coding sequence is TGTGCCAGCAGTGATGCGGTCACGCTCAGCTCCTACGAGCAGTACTTC. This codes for CASSDAVTLSSYEQYF.